These 7 T cell receptor beta chains came from one sample sequenced in a study of blood T cell repertoires in COVID-19. Profiled with immunoSEQ multiplex PCR; TCRdb holds only in-frame clones, not every one. The repertoire has 250,000 to 300,000 clones, around 84% of them found once; the top ten carry around a sixth. What was sequenced was PBMCs or T cells enriched from blood (not recorded which). Receptors were obtained from a man between 18 and 29 years old who had recovered from COVID-19.

In its sample, this clone was seen once. The rearrangement joins TRBV28 to TRBJ2-1; 9 bases are shared with TRBD2. The CDR3 contains 17 residues. V shed 3 bases, J shed 3 bases, and the junction held 9 bases outside the gene matches. CDR1 is MDHEN, CDR2 SYDVKM, per germline. DNA for the CDR3: TGTGCCAGCAGTTTCGGTCTAGCGGGATCTTACTACAATGAGCAGTTCTTC. It codes for CASSFGLAGSYYNEQFF.

J is TRBJ1-1 and V is TRBV18, with 9 nucleotides matching TRBD1. CDR1 and CDR2 (germline): KGHSH, LQKENI. The V gene end was trimmed by 0 bases and the J gene end by 1 base; junction bases not matched to a gene: 6. The CDR3 has 17 amino acids. Written as DNA, the CDR3 is TGTGCCAGCTCACCACCCGGGACAGGGATGGGGAACACTGAAGCTTTCTTT. Residues: CASSPPGTGMGNTEAFF. The full variable domain, completed using reference TRBV18 and TRBJ1-1, is NAGVMQNPRHLVRRRGQEARLRCSPMKGHSHVYWYRQLPEEGLKFMVYLQKENIIDESGMPKERFSAEFPKEGPSILRIQQVVRGDSAAYFCASSPPGTGMGNTEAFFGQGTRLTVV.

The gene calls are TRBV27 and TRBJ1-5; D perhaps matches TRBD1 (6 bases). The CDR3 extends over 15 amino acids. Trimming took 0 bases from V and 1 from J, leaving 7 bases between them. Germline-derived CDR1 and CDR2 are MNHEY and SMNVEV (reference sequence). The CDR3 spells CASSLSGASNQPQHF. CDR3 coding DNA: TGTGCCAGCAGTTTATCGGGGGCAAGCAATCAGCCCCAGCATTTT.

The chain uses TRBV11-3 and TRBJ2-2, with D tentatively TRBD1 (5 bases). CDR1 SGHNT and CDR2 YENEEA come from the germline V gene. V gave up 4 bases and J gave up 5 bases, with 11 bases separating them. This CDR3 is built from 14 residues. The DNA for the CDR3 is TGTGCCAGCAGCTCAAGGGGCGAAACCGGGGAGCTGTTTTTT. Amino acid sequence: CASSSRGETGELFF.

This chain connects TRBV5-1 to TRBJ1-2; 9 nucleotides line up with TRBD1. This CDR3 has 12 residues. V shed 4 bases, J shed 11 bases, and the junction held 6 bases outside the gene matches. Germline CDR1 is SGHRS and CDR2 is YFSETQ. CDR3 region: CASSDGTGSYTF. CDR3 sequence (DNA): TGCGCCAGCAGCGACGGGACAGGGTCTTACACCTTC.

The rearrangement uses TRBV6-5 and TRBJ1-2; tentatively, D is TRBD1 (6 bases). The V gene's germline CDR1 is MNHEY and CDR2 SVGAGI. V gave up 7 bases and J gave up 5 bases, with 17 bases separating them. There are 14 residues in the CDR3. CDR3 in amino acids: CASTEAGRGYGYTF. CDR3 DNA: TGTGCCAGCACGGAGGCAGGGAGGGGGTATGGCTACACCTTC.

This clone was observed a few times. The chain carries TRBV28 and TRBJ2-1, with 13 bases that match TRBD2. After removal of 3 bases from V and 8 bases from J, the junction contained 4 bases not matched to a gene. Germline V gene sequence: CDR1 MDHEN, CDR2 SYDVKM. The CDR3 is 15 residues long. The CDR3 loop is CASSFPGLAGYEQFF. CDR3 coding DNA: TGTGCCAGCAGTTTCCCGGGACTAGCGGGATATGAGCAGTTCTTC.